Each of the 28 T cell receptor beta chains below was sequenced from the same sample in a study of cytomegalovirus exposure and HLA in healthy donors. PCR involved 60 Vbeta and 13 Jbeta primers. Here immunoSEQ multiplex PCR was the method, and the copy in TCRdb shows in-frame clones only, minus some. Altogether approximately 200,000 clones are present, 65% to 90% being singletons, with the ten largest covering 1.4%. The sample was PBMCs. These TCRs come from a girl aged 10 to 17 in good health and CMV-seronegative.

The chain couples TRBV6-1 to TRBJ1-2; 7 bases map to TRBD1. This CDR3 contains 15 residues. Germline CDR1 and CDR2: MNHNS and SASEGT. The V segment lost 4 bases and the J segment 4 bases; nucleotides outside the gene matches: 9. The CDR3 region has the DNA TGTGCCAGCAGTGGTTCGAGACAGGGAAGCTATGGCTACACCTTC. Translation gives CASSGSRQGSYGYTF.

The chain uses TRBV9 and TRBJ1-2; no definite D call. The germline V gene has CDR1 SGDLS and CDR2 YYNGEE. The CDR3 is 17 amino acids. Trimming took 3 bases from V and 3 from J, leaving 21 bases between them. This CDR3 is CASSAYLRLMPDYGYTF. In DNA form, the CDR3 reads TGTGCCAGCAGCGCATATCTCCGGTTAATGCCTGACTATGGCTACACCTTC.

The J gene is TRBJ1-6, the V gene TRBV5-6; 9 positions match TRBD1. Germline V gene sequence: CDR1 SGHDT, CDR2 YYEEEE. This CDR3 has 14 amino acids. V lost 4 bases and J lost 6; bases outside the gene matches: 2. CDR3 coding DNA: TGTGCCAGCAGCCCGGGACAGGGTAATTCACCCCTCCACTTT. As protein: CASSPGQGNSPLHF.

V and J are TRBV27 and TRBJ2-3; a possible D gene is TRBD2 (5 bases). Trimming took 5 bases from V and 4 from J, leaving 16 bases between them. Germline V gives CDR1 MNHEY, CDR2 SMNVEV (reference sequence). The CDR3 sequence is 15 residues long. The DNA for the CDR3 is TGTGCCAGCAGTACCTCGGGGTTGAAGGCAGATACGCAGTATTTT. Encoded protein: CASSTSGLKADTQYF.

Here the CDR3 reads CASSQKQGITGELFF. DNA for the CDR3: TGTGCCAGCAGCCAAAAACAGGGGATCACCGGGGAGCTGTTTTTT. The chain combines TRBV7-3 with TRBJ2-2; 7 bases are shared with TRBD1. The CDR3 has 15 residues. V lost 5 bases to trimming and J lost 4 bases; unmatched junction nucleotides: 7. CDR1 is SGHTA and CDR2 is FQGTGA in the germline V gene.

This clone was counted a few times. The rearrangement links TRBV30 to TRBJ1-2; 11 bases map to TRBD1. Germline V gene lookup returns CDR1 GTSNPN and CDR2 SVGIG (reference sequence). With 1 base clipped from V and 7 bases from J, the junction kept 11 bases outside the gene matches. This CDR3 region has 16 residues. The CDR3 region is CAWSALGQGGLFGYTF. CDR3 bases: TGTGCCTGGAGTGCACTGGGACAGGGGGGGCTTTTTGGCTACACCTTC.

This chain connects TRBV7-2 to TRBJ1-2; 7 nucleotides match TRBD1. Germline V lookup: CDR1 SGHTA, CDR2 FQGNSA. This CDR3 contains 13 residues. Trimming cost V 1 base and J 4 bases; bases outside gene matches: 0. CDR3 in amino acids: CASSLDRGYGYTF. CDR3 in DNA: TGTGCCAGCAGCTTAGACAGGGGCTATGGCTACACCTTC.

This chain links TRBV7-9 with TRBJ1-4; D is unresolved. This CDR3 region has 16 residues. Germline V CDR1 and CDR2: SEHNR, FQNEAQ (reference sequence). With 5 bases removed from V and 8 bases from J, the gap between germline ends came to 21 bases. The CDR3 here is CASSVRRPTVSEKLFF. In nucleotides, the CDR3 is TGTGCCAGCAGCGTTAGAAGACCTACAGTTTCGGAAAAACTGTTTTTT.

The rearrangement joins TRBV6-5 to TRBJ2-5, with D unresolved. The J call is in doubt because the DNA end fits TRBJ2-7 better. The CDR3 consists of 12 residues. Per germline, CDR1 MNHEY and CDR2 SVGAGI. In DNA, the CDR3 is TGTGCCAGCAGTTTCAGAGGCTACGAGCAGTACTTC. Residues: CASSFRGYEQYF.

To note about this clone: The same CDR3 also results from other DNA sequences found in this sample. The gene calls are TRBV18 and TRBJ2-5; unclear D gene. This CDR3 region has 13 residues. CDR1 KGHSH and CDR2 LQKENI come from the germline V gene. The V gene lost 4 bases and the J gene lost 1 base, with 7 bases spanning the gap. CDR3 sequence reads: CASSRTGQETQYF. The DNA for the CDR3 is TGTGCCAGCTCACGTACCGGCCAAGAGACCCAGTACTTC.

The V call is TRBV2, the J call TRBJ2-5, with D maybe TRBD2 (7 bases). CDR1 is SNHLY, CDR2 FYNNEI, per germline. V lost 6 bases, J lost 1 base, and 12 bases lay in between. The CDR3 extends over 14 amino acids. In DNA form, the CDR3 reads TGTGCCAGCAGGAGGGGGGGGATCCAAGAGACCCAGTACTTC. Translating gives CASRRGGIQETQYF.

This clone was observed once. The chain links TRBV10-1 to TRBJ1-1; D not certain. This CDR3 is 13 amino acids long. V was pared by 8 bases and J by 1 base, with 11 bases between. Germline assignment: CDR1 WNHNN and CDR2 SYGVQD (reference sequence). CDR3 bases: TGCGCCAGCCAAAAAGTTAGGAACACTGAAGCTTTCTTT. It translates to CASQKVRNTEAFF.

The chain recombines TRBV7-9 with TRBJ2-5; TRBD2 matches 11 bases. The germline CDR1 and CDR2 sequences are SEHNR and FQNEAQ (reference sequence). The J segment lost 5 bases and the V segment lost 5 bases, leaving 13 bases of the junction unmatched. The CDR3 length is 17 residues. In DNA form, the CDR3 reads TGTGCCAGCAGCCGCCGAAATAGCGGGGGGGCCTTGGAGACCCAGTACTTC. It specifies CASSRRNSGGALETQYF.

The rearrangement uses TRBV7-2 and TRBJ1-6; D might be TRBD1 (6 bases). Germline V gene lookup returns CDR1 SGHTA and CDR2 FQGNSA. Trimming stripped 2 bases from V and 6 bases from J, with 11 bases between. There are 15 residues in the CDR3. The CDR3 nucleotides are TGTGCCAGCAGCTTAAACCGACAGGTTAATTCACCCCTCCACTTT. It is translated as CASSLNRQVNSPLHF.

This rearrangement joins TRBV7-9 to TRBJ2-1; 7 bases agree with TRBD2. Germline-derived CDR1 and CDR2 are SEHNR and FQNEAQ (reference sequence). The V segment lost 2 bases and the J segment 7 bases; nucleotides outside the gene matches: 2. This CDR3 contains 13 residues. DNA of the CDR3: TGTGCCAGCAGCTTATCGGGGGGAAATGAGCAGTTCTTC. Translated, it gives CASSLSGGNEQFF.

The chain links TRBV28 to TRBJ1-2, with 9 bases that match TRBD1. The germline V gene has CDR1 MDHEN and CDR2 SYDVKM. J lost 2 bases, V lost 5 bases, and 9 bases had no gene match. The CDR3 contains 16 residues. CDR3 in amino acids: CASSPWTGALNYGYTF. CDR3 DNA sequence: TGTGCCAGCAGTCCTTGGACAGGGGCCTTAAACTATGGCTACACCTTC.

This clone was detected only a few times. The chain carries TRBV28 and TRBJ1-2; D may be TRBD1 (5 bases). Trimming removed 3 bases from V and 3 bases from J, with 8 bases in between. CDR3 length: 13 residues. CDR1 and CDR2 from the germline V gene are MDHEN and SYDVKM. As DNA, the CDR3 is TGTGCCAGCAGTTTGGGCAGGGACTATGGCTACACCTTC. Encoded protein: CASSLGRDYGYTF.

This clone was seen only a few times. V usage is TRBV5-6 and J usage is TRBJ1-5; the D gene is possibly TRBD1 (5 bases). This CDR3 has 14 residues. The V end lost 5 bases, the J end lost 5 bases, and 14 bases lay between the germline ends. Germline V gene lookup returns CDR1 SGHDT and CDR2 YYEEEE. CDR3 nucleotide sequence: TGTGCCAGCAGTGATGGGGCATATGATCAGCCCCAGCATTTT. This encodes CASSDGAYDQPQHF.

This clone occurred a few times. The rearrangement uses TRBV6-6 and TRBJ2-7; D is perhaps TRBD2 (5 bases). From germline, CDR1 is MNHNY and CDR2 SVGAGI (reference sequence). Trimming left V 8 bases short and J 1 base short, with 15 bases between. The CDR3 sequence is 14 residues long. CDR3 in DNA: TGTGCCAGCCGGGATGGGGTCAGATCCTACGAGCAGTACTTC. This gives the protein CASRDGVRSYEQYF.

The rearrangement uses TRBV29-1 and TRBJ2-1, with a possible D match to TRBD2 (5 bases). V gave up 2 bases and J gave up 9 bases, with 17 bases separating them. Germline V gene data show CDR1 as SQVTM and CDR2 as ANQGSEA. The CDR3 runs 14 residues. For the CDR3, the DNA is TGCAGCGTTGAATCTTCTAGCAGTAAGGGTGAGCAGTTCTTC. This encodes CSVESSSSKGEQFF.

The chain combines TRBV11-2 with TRBJ2-2, with D hard to call. From germline, CDR1 is SGHAT and CDR2 FQNNGV. This CDR3 is built from 14 residues. V lost 5 bases and J lost 4, with 11 bases in between. The CDR3: CASSPLARTGELFF. CDR3 DNA: TGTGCCAGCAGCCCCTTAGCCCGCACCGGGGAGCTGTTTTTT.

The chain carries TRBV27 and TRBJ2-5; 9 bases map to TRBD1. The V segment lost 7 bases and the J segment 7 bases; nucleotides outside the gene matches: 13. The CDR3 loop spans 15 amino acids. Germline values: CDR1 MNHEY, CDR2 SMNVEV (reference sequence). This CDR3 is CASMTGGTVVGTQYF. The CDR3 DNA reads as TGTGCCAGCATGACAGGGGGGACTGTAGTTGGGACCCAGTACTTC.

J is TRBJ1-2 and V is TRBV2; 7 bases line up with TRBD1. V lost 6 bases, J lost 8 bases, and 12 bases stayed unmatched. Looked up from germline, CDR1 is SNHLY and CDR2 is FYNNEI. This CDR3 has 14 amino acids. The DNA of the CDR3 is TGTGCCAGCAGGGTTGGACAGGAGGTTTACGGCTACACCTTC. Protein product: CASRVGQEVYGYTF.

The chain joins TRBV18 to TRBJ1-1; D unclear. The germline V and J ends were trimmed by 1 base and 6 bases, with 12 bases remaining between them. Per the germline V gene, CDR1 is KGHSH and CDR2 is LQKENI. This CDR3 spans 14 amino acids. The CDR3 loop is CASSPRVLEAEAFF. CDR3 sequence (DNA): TGTGCCAGCTCACCACGAGTCCTGGAGGCTGAAGCTTTCTTT.

The V gene is TRBV7-2, the J gene TRBJ2-2, with 11 bases identical to TRBD2. This CDR3 has 17 residues. Germline CDR1 SGHTA, CDR2 FQGNSA. V shed 10 bases, J shed 2 bases, and the junction held 12 bases outside the gene matches. The CDR3 here is CANQLAGVPLNTGELFF. The CDR3 DNA follows: TGTGCCAACCAACTAGCGGGAGTCCCCCTTAACACCGGGGAGCTGTTTTTT.

The chain is built from TRBV6-5 and TRBJ2-1, with D possibly matching TRBD2 (6 bases). Germline CDR1 MNHEY, CDR2 SVGAGI. There are 16 residues in the CDR3. V was pared by 0 bases and J by 0 bases, with 9 bases between. As DNA, the CDR3 is TGTGCCAGCAGTTACTCTGCGGGGCCCTCCTACAATGAGCAGTTCTTC. This encodes CASSYSAGPSYNEQFF.

The chain links TRBV28 to TRBJ1-2; the match to TRBD1 covers 7 bases. The V and J ends lost 5 bases and 4 bases, in that order; junction bases with no gene match: 10. Germline V lookup: CDR1 MDHEN, CDR2 SYDVKM. The CDR3 has 15 amino acids. The CDR3 DNA reads as TGTGCCAGCAGTCTCTTCTGGACAGGTACCTATGGCTACACCTTC. This translates into CASSLFWTGTYGYTF.

The CDR3 DNA reads as TGTGCCAGTATGGGGCTGACTAGCGGGAAATCGAACGGGGAGCTGTTTTTT. It translates to CASMGLTSGKSNGELFF. The rearrangement uses TRBV19 and TRBJ2-2, with 11 bases matching TRBD2. The germline CDR1 and CDR2 sequences are LNHDA and SQIVND (reference sequence). V was clipped by 7 bases and J by 7 bases; unmatched bases: 14. This CDR3 is 17 amino acids long. Together with reference TRBV19 and TRBJ2-2, the CDR3 gives the full variable domain: DGGITQSPKYLFRKEGQNVTLSCEQNLNHDAMYWYRQDPGQGLRLIYYSQIVNDFQKGDIAEGYSVSREKKESFPLTVTSAQKNPTAFYLCASMGLTSGKSNGELFFGEGSRLTVL.